This TCR beta chain is from a study of blood T cell repertoires in COVID-19. Study in general: Acute-phase and convalescent COVID-19 samples originated in the United States, Italy and Spain. T cells, B-cell-depleted T cells, or PBMCs provided the cDNA or gDNA that served as material.

Using immunoSEQ multiplex PCR, the repertoire was profiled, and TCRdb retains in-frame clones only, with some absent. The table has about 250,000 clones, approximately 88% seen once; the top ten hold 6.3%. Followed over time, Seattle patients had been enrolled while infection was active. Only one count was recorded for this clone. The germline CDR1 and CDR2 sequences are SGHTA and FQGNSA. Unmatched junction bases numbered 4, after V lost 3 bases and J lost 4 bases. The CDR3 loop spans 14 amino acids. The sample consisted of peripheral blood. This TCR was sampled from a woman between 25 and 40 years old with COVID-19, enrolled during active disease. The chain recombines TRBV7-2 with TRBJ2-5; 8 bases match TRBD1. The CDR3 nucleotides read TGTGCCAGCAGCTTGGCAGGGGGCCGAGAGACCCAGTACTTC. Amino acid sequence: CASSLAGGRETQYF.